The source of this TCR beta chain is a study of shared clonotypes between healthy human individuals. Germline V gives CDR1 SGHTA, CDR2 FQGTGA. The CDR3 covers 15 residues. Trimming cost V 4 bases and J 6 bases; bases outside gene matches: 5. Assay used: immunoSEQ multiplex PCR; TCRdb lists only in-frame clones, some missing. The profile shows 2 million to 2.5 million clones, 85% to 95% of them singletons. The V gene is TRBV7-3, the J gene TRBJ2-1, with 11 bases that match TRBD2. The sample was naive CD4+ T cells sorted from blood. Subset specified: CD45RA+ positively selected. This clonotype was obtained from a man aged 18 to 30 in good health. The CDR3 nucleotides are TGTGCCAGCAGCTACCTAGCGGGGGGCGGCAATGAGCAGTTCTTC. It is translated as CASSYLAGGGNEQFF.